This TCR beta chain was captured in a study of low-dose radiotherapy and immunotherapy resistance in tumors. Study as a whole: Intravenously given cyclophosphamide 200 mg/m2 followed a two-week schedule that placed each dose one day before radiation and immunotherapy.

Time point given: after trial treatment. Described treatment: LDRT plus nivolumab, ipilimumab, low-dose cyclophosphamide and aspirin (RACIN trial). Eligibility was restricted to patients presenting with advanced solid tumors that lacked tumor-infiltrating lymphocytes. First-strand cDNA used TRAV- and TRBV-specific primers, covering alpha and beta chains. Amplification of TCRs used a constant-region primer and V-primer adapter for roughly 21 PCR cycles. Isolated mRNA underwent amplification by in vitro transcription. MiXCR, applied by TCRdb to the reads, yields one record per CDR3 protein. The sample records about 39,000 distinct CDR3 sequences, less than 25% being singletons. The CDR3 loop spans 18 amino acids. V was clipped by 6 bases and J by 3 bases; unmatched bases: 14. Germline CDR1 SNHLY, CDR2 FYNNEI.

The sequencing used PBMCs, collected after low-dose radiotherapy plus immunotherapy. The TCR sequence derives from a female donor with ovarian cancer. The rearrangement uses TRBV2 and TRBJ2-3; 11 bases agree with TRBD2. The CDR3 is CASRALAGGRASTDTQYF. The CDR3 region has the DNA TGTGCCAGCAGGGCCCTAGCGGGGGGCCGGGCCTCGACAGATACGCAGTATTTT.